The 8 T cell receptor beta chains presented below share a single source sample, sequenced in a study of T cell repertoires in cytomegalovirus infection. Each CDR3 protein gets one entry after TCRdb re-called the reads with MiXCR. The data contain approximately 750,000 distinct CDR3 sequences, roughly 36% of them singletons. Sequencing used PBMCs. The origin of the receptors is a human donor in good health (CMV status not recorded). Some clones in this sample may be carry-over from other donors' samples.

This clonotype has only a few counts. V gene TRBV24-1 combines with J gene TRBJ2-2; D may be TRBD1 (5 bases). This CDR3 is built from 15 residues. Trimming pared 4 bases from V and 1 base from J, leaving 9 bases between. CDR1 is KGHDR, CDR2 SFDVKD, per germline. The CDR3 is CATSEAGKNTGELFF. CDR3 sequence (DNA): TGTGCCACCAGTGAGGCAGGGAAGAACACCGGGGAGCTGTTTTTT.

This clonotype was recorded at least ten times. The rearrangement uses TRBV12-3 or TRBV12-4 and TRBJ2-5, with 8 bases matching TRBD1. V trimming: 5 bases; J trimming: 3 bases; junction bases outside the gene matches: 2. The CDR3 has 13 amino acids. CDR3 region: CASSQGAKETQYF. CDR3 in DNA: TGTGCCAGCAGTCAGGGGGCAAAAGAGACCCAGTACTTC.

Of note for this clonotype: The junction shows a germline mismatch at one end, possibly a read error. J is TRBJ2-1 and V is TRBV6-4; 12 nucleotides agree with TRBD1. Germline CDR1 is MRHNA and CDR2 is SNTAGT. The CDR3 length is 14 residues. DNA for the CDR3: TGTGCCATCAGTGCCGGGACAGGGGGCGATGAGCAGTTCTTC. Translation gives CAISAGTGGDEQFF.

Details on this clonotype: This may arise from a read error, as a much more abundant clone is one base away. This chain links TRBV27 with TRBJ1-4; 7 positions match TRBD1. The germline V gene has CDR1 MNHEY and CDR2 SMNVEV (reference sequence). This CDR3 is built from 15 residues. This CDR3 reads CASSPYRGVNKKLFF. The CDR3 coding sequence is TGTGCCAGCAGTCCGTACAGGGGCGTTAATAAAAAACTGTTTTTT.

V is TRBV14 and J is TRBJ1-3, with D uncertain. V lost 0 bases to trimming and J lost 2 bases, with 11 bases between them. The CDR3 sequence is 16 residues long. The germline V gene has CDR1 SGHDN and CDR2 FVKESK. This chain's CDR3 is CASSQEGPFPGNTIYF. In nucleotides, the CDR3 is TGTGCCAGCAGCCAAGAAGGCCCTTTCCCTGGAAACACCATATATTTT. The full variable domain, rest sourced from reference TRBV14 and TRBJ1-3, is EAGVTQFPSHSVIEKGQTVTLRCDPISGHDNLYWYRRVMGKEIKFLLHFVKESKQDESGMPNNRFLAERTGGTYSTLKVQPAELEDSGVYFCASSQEGPFPGNTIYFGEGSWLTVV.

V gene TRBV2 combines with J gene TRBJ1-2; D call uncertain. Germline V CDR1 and CDR2: SNHLY, FYNNEI. The CDR3 has 14 residues. Trimming removed 5 bases from V and 4 bases from J, with 14 bases in between. CDR3 amino acids: CASSNLGEIYGYTF. As DNA, the CDR3 is TGTGCCAGCAGTAATCTTGGGGAGATCTATGGCTACACCTTC.

In its sample, this clonotype was seen a few times. Here the CDR3 reads CATSDNSGSGTGELFF. The CDR3 coding sequence is TGTGCCACCAGTGATAACTCGGGGTCCGGCACCGGGGAGCTGTTTTTT. The rearrangement links TRBV24-1 to TRBJ2-2; possible D gene TRBD2, 5 bases. Deletions cut 3 bases from V and 4 bases from J, with 14 bases between. CDR3 length: 16 amino acids. Germline CDR1 is KGHDR and CDR2 is SFDVKD.

This clonotype was counted between two and nine times. Here the CDR3 reads CASSFHRGRIQETQYF. The CDR3 DNA reads as TGTGCCAGCAGTTTTCACCGCGGGAGGATCCAAGAGACCCAGTACTTC. The chain links TRBV27 to TRBJ2-5, with 8 bases aligning to TRBD2. The CDR3 spans 16 residues. Germline values: CDR1 MNHEY, CDR2 SMNVEV (reference sequence). J was trimmed by 1 base and V by 3 bases; bases with no gene match: 7.